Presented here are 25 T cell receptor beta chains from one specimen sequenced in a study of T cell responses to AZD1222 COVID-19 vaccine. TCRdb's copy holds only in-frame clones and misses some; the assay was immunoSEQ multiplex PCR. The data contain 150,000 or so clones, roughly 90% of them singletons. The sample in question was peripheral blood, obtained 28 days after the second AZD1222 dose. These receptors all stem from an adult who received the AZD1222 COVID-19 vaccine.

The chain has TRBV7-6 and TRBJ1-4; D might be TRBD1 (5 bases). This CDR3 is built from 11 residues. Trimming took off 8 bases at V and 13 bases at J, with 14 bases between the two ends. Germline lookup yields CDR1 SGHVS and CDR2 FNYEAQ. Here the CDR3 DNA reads TGTGCCAGCTCTGACAGTGAGTTACTGTTTTTT. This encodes CASSDSELLFF.

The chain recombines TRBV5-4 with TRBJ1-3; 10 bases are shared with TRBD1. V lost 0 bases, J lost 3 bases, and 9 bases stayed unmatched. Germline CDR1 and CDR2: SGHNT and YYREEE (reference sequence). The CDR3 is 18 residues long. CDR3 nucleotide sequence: TGTGCCAGCAGCTTGGAGGCCGACAGGGGGCGAAGTGGAAACACCATATATTTT. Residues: CASSLEADRGRSGNTIYF.

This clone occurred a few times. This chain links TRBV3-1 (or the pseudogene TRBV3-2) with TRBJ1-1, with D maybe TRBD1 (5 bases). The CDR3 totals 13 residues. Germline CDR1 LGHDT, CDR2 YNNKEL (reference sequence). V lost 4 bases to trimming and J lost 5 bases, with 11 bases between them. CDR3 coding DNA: TGTGCCAGCAGCCGGGACGGTGAAACTGAAGCTTTCTTT. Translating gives CASSRDGETEAFF.

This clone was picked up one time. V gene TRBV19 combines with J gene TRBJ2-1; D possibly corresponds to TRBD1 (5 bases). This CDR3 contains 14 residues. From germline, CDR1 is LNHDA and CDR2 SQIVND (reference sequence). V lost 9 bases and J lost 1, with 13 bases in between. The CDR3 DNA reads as TGTGCCAGCGAGAGCCAGGGATCCTACAATGAGCAGTTCTTC. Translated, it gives CASESQGSYNEQFF.

CDR3: CASGLLVTQGAFF. The CDR3 DNA reads as TGTGCTAGTGGTTTGTTAGTGACTCAGGGAGCTTTCTTT. The genes are TRBV12-5 and TRBJ1-1; D perhaps matches TRBD1 (5 bases). CDR3 length: 13 residues. V was trimmed by 2 bases and J by 10 bases, leaving 14 bases between them. Germline V gives CDR1 LGHNT, CDR2 FRNRAP. The variable domain in full, completed from reference TRBV12-5 and TRBJ1-1, reads DARVTQTPRHKVTEMGQEVTMRCQPILGHNTVFWYRQTMMQGLELLAYFRNRAPLDDSGMPKDRFSAEMPDATLATLKIQPSEPRDSAVYFCASGLLVTQGAFFGQGTRLTVV.

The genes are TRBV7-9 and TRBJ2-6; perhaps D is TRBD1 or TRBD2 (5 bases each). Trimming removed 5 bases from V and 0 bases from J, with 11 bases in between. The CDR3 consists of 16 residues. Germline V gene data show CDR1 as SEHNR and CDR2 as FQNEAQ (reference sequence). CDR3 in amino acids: CASSEGRDSGANVLTF. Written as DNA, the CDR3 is TGTGCCAGCAGCGAGGGACGGGACTCTGGGGCCAACGTCCTGACTTTC.

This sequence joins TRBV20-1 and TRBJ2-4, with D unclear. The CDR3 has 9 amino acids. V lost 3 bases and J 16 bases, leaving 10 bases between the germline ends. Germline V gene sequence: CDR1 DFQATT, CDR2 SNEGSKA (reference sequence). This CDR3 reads CSASPDHYF. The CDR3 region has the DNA TGCAGTGCTAGTCCCGACCACTACTTC.

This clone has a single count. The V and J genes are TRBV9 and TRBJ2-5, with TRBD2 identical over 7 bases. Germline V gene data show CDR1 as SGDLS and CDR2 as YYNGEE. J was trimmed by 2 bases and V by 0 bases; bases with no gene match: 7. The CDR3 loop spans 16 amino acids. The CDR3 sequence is CASSVVGEGRQETQYF. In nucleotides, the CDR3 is TGTGCCAGCAGCGTAGTTGGGGAGGGGAGGCAAGAGACCCAGTACTTC.

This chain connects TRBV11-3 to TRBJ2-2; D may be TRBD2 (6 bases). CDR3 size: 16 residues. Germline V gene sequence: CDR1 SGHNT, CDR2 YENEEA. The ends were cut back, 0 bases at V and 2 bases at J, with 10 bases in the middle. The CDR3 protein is CASSLDRGTNTGELFF. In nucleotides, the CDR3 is TGTGCCAGCAGCTTAGACCGGGGGACCAACACCGGGGAGCTGTTTTTT.

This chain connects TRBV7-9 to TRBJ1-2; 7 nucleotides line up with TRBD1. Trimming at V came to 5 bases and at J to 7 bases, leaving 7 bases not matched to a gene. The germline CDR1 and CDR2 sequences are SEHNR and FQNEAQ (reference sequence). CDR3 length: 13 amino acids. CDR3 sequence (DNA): TGTGCCAGCAGCGAAGGGACAGTCTCTGGCTACACCTTC. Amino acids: CASSEGTVSGYTF. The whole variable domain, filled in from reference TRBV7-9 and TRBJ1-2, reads DTGVSQNPRHKITKRGQNVTFRCDPISEHNRLYWYRQTLGQGPEFLTYFQNEAQLEKSRLLSDRFSAERPKGSFSTLEIQRTEQGDSAMYLCASSEGTVSGYTFGSGTRLTVV.

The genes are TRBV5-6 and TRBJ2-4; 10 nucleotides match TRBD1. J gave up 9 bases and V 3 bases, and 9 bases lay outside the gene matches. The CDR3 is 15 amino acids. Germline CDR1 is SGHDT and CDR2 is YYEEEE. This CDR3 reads CASSSPGTGDAIQYF. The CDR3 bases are TGTGCCAGCAGCTCCCCCGGGACAGGGGACGCCATTCAGTACTTC.

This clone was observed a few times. The DNA for the CDR3 is TGTGCCAGCAGCCTAATCGAACTAACAGGGGCCAATGAGCAGTTCTTC. It yields the protein CASSLIELTGANEQFF. The rearrangement links TRBV28 to TRBJ2-1, with 7 nucleotides matching TRBD1. Germline lookup yields CDR1 MDHEN and CDR2 SYDVKM. CDR3 length equals 16 residues. The V segment lost 6 bases and the J segment 6 bases; nucleotides outside the gene matches: 14. The full variable domain, with the rest looked up from reference TRBV28 and TRBJ2-1, is DVKVTQSSRYLVKRTGEKVFLECVQDMDHENMFWYRQDPGLGLRLIYFSYDVKMKEKGDIPEGYSVSREKKERFSLILESASTNQTSMYLCASSLIELTGANEQFFGPGTRLTVL.

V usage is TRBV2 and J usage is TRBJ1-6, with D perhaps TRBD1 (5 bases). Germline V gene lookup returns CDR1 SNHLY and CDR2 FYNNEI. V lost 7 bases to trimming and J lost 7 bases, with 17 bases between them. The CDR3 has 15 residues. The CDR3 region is CASNPWEDRNSPLHF. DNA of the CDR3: TGTGCCAGCAACCCTTGGGAAGACAGAAATTCACCCCTCCACTTT.

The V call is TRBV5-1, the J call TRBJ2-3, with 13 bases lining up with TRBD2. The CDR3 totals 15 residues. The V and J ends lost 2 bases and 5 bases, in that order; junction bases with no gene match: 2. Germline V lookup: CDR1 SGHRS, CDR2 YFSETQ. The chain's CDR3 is CASSFGLAGEDTQYF. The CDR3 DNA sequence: TGCGCCAGCAGCTTTGGACTAGCGGGAGAAGATACGCAGTATTTT.

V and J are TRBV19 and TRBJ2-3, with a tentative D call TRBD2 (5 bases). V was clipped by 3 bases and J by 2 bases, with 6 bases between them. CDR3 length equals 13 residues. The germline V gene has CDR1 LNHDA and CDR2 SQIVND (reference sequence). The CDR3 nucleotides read TGTGCCAGTAGTATGACTAACACAGATACGCAGTATTTT. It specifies CASSMTNTDTQYF.

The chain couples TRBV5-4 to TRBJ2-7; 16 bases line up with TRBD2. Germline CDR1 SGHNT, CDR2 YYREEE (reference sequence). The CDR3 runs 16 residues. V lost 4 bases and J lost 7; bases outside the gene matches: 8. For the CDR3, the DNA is TGTGCCAGCAGCCTGGGGACTAGCGGGGGGGCAAGGGAGCAGTACTTC. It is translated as CASSLGTSGGAREQYF.

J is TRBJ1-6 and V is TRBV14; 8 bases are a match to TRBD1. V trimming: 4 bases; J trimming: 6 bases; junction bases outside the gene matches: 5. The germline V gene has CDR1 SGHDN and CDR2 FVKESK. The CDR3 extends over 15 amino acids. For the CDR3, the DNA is TGTGCCAGCAGCCGACGGACAGGGAGTAATTCACCCCTCCACTTT. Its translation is CASSRRTGSNSPLHF.

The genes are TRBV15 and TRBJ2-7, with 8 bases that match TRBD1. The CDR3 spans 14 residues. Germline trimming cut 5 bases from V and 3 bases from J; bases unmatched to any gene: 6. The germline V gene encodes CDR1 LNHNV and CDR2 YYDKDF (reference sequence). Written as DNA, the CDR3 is TGTGCCACCAGCGTGGGACAGGCCGTCTACGAGCAGTACTTC. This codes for CATSVGQAVYEQYF.

The CDR3 bases are TGTGCCAGCAGTCCAGGACTAGCGGGAAGGAGCTCCTACGAGCAGTACTTC. This encodes CASSPGLAGRSSYEQYF. The chain combines TRBV2 with TRBJ2-7; 12 bases are shared with TRBD2. The CDR3 runs to 17 residues. Unmatched junction bases numbered 8, after V lost 5 bases and J lost 0 bases. CDR1 is SNHLY, CDR2 FYNNEI, per germline. The entire variable domain, with the rest obtained from reference TRBV2 and TRBJ2-7, is as follows: EPEVTQTPSHQVTQMGQEVILRCVPISNHLYFYWYRQILGQKVEFLVSFYNNEISEKSEIFDDQFSVERPDGSNFTLKIRSTKLEDSAMYFCASSPGLAGRSSYEQYFGPGTRLTVT.

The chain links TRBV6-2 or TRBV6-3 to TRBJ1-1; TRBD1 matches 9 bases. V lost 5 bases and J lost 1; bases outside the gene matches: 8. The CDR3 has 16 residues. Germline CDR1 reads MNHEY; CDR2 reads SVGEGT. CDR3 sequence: CASSHQQGAANTEAFF. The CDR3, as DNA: TGTGCCAGCAGTCACCAACAGGGGGCAGCGAACACTGAAGCTTTCTTT.

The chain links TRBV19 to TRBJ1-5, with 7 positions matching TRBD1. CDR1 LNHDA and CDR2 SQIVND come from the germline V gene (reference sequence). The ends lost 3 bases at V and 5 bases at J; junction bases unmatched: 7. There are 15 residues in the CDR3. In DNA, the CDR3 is TGTGCCAGTAGTATGGGGCAGGGGGATCATCAGCCCCAGCATTTT. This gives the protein CASSMGQGDHQPQHF. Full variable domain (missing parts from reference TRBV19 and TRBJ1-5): DGGITQSPKYLFRKEGQNVTLSCEQNLNHDAMYWYRQDPGQGLRLIYYSQIVNDFQKGDIAEGYSVSREKKESFPLTVTSAQKNPTAFYLCASSMGQGDHQPQHFGDGTRLSIL.

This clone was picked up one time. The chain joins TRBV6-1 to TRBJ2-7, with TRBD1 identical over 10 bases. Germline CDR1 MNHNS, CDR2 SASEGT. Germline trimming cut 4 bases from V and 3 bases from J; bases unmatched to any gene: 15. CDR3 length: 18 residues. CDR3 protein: CASSARTLDRGALYEQYF. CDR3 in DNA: TGTGCCAGCAGTGCACGGACCCTGGACAGGGGGGCACTCTACGAGCAGTACTTC.

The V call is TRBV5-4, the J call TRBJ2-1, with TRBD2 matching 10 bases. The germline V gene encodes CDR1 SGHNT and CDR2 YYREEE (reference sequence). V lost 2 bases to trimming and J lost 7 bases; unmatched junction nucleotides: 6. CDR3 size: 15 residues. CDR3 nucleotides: TGTGCCAGCAGCTTTAGCGGGGGGCTTGGAAATGAGCAGTTCTTC. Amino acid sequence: CASSFSGGLGNEQFF.

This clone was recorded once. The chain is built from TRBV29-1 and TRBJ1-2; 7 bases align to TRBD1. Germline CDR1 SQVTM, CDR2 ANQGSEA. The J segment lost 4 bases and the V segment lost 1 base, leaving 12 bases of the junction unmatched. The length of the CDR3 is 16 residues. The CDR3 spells CSVEGQKDRDSYGYTF. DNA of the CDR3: TGCAGCGTTGAAGGGCAAAAAGACCGGGACAGCTATGGCTACACCTTC.

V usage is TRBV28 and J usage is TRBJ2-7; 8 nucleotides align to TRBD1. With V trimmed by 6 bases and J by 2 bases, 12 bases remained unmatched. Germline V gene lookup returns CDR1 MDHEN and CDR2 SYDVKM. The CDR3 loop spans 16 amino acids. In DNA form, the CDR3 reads TGTGCCAGCAGCCCGCTCAGGACAGGGACTGCCTACGAGCAGTACTTC. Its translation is CASSPLRTGTAYEQYF.